This paragraph reports one T cell receptor beta chain. The antigen is unknown. The length of the CDR3 is 15 residues. Making the TCR beta libraries involved quantitative 5'-RACE with molecular barcodes. Using its own MiXCR run on the 5' RACE reads, TCRdb lists one record per CDR3 protein. The data show approximately 140,000 distinct CDR3 sequences, 7% to 10% seen once. These data belong to a study of CD8 T cells in ankylosing spondylitis. General study points: Ankylosing spondylitis blood seemed to carry a telltale TCR beta motif made of seven or eight highly homologous variants. Previously reported in reactive arthritis synovial fluid and blood were some of the motif variants. Disease-associated clones were reportedly significantly overrepresented in matched ankylosing spondylitis synovial fluid.

The receptor was derived from a male donor with ankylosing spondylitis. This chain joins TRBV21-1 and TRBJ2-5; whether TRBD1, the table's D call, matches the DNA was not checked. TRBV21-1 is described as a pseudogene. Sequencing was done on a sample of synovial fluid, either unsorted or a sorted T cell fraction (not recorded which). The CDR3 sequence: CASSKGRTGQETQYF. CDR3 nucleotide sequence: TGTGCCAGCAGCAAAGGGAGGACAGGTCAAGAGACCCAGTACTTC.